These 24 T cell receptor beta chains share one sample of origin, sequenced in a study of OX40 agonist ivuxolimab in advanced cancers. Assay used: immunoSEQ multiplex PCR; TCRdb lists only in-frame clones, some missing. The table shows more than 85,000 clones, with around 88% occurring only once. The sample in question was CD4+ or CD8+ T cells sorted from blood, obtained in a trial of the OX40 agonist ivuxolimab. The receptors were gathered from an adult with an advanced solid tumor such as melanoma, head and neck, liver or kidney cancer.

CDR3 DNA sequence: TGTGCCAGTTCCCCAATACAGGTTAGCTCCTACAATGAGCAGTTCTTC. Translated: CASSPIQVSSYNEQFF. This chain links TRBV19 with TRBJ2-1; D possibly corresponds to TRBD1 (5 bases). This CDR3 is 16 amino acids long. The V gene's germline CDR1 is LNHDA and CDR2 SQIVND (reference sequence). Trimming pared 8 bases from V and 0 bases from J, leaving 17 bases between. Full variable domain (outside the CDR3, taken from reference TRBV19 and TRBJ2-1): DGGITQSPKYLFRKEGQNVTLSCEQNLNHDAMYWYRQDPGQGLRLIYYSQIVNDFQKGDIAEGYSVSREKKESFPLTVTSAQKNPTAFYLCASSPIQVSSYNEQFFGPGTRLTVL.

The chain recombines TRBV11-2 with TRBJ1-4, with TRBD1 identical over 8 bases. Germline V gene sequence: CDR1 SGHAT, CDR2 FQNNGV. J was trimmed by 8 bases and V by 4 bases; bases with no gene match: 9. CDR3 length: 15 amino acids. CDR3 coding DNA: TGTGCCAGCAGCTCCTGGACAGGGATTGTAGAAAAACTGTTTTTT. Translating it yields CASSSWTGIVEKLFF. The whole variable domain, filled in from reference TRBV11-2 and TRBJ1-4, reads EAGVAQSPRYKIIEKRQSVAFWCNPISGHATLYWYQQILGQGPKLLIQFQNNGVVDDSQLPKDRFSAERLKGVDSTLKIQPAKLEDSAVYLCASSSWTGIVEKLFFGSGTQLSVL.

The CDR3 reads CASSETGSYNEKLFF. CDR3 DNA: TGTGCCAGCAGCGAGACCGGGTCGTATAATGAAAAACTGTTTTTT. The V call is TRBV6-1, the J call TRBJ1-4; no definite D call. Trimming removed 6 bases from V and 4 bases from J, with 15 bases in between. CDR3 length: 15 residues. Germline loops: CDR1 MNHNS, CDR2 SASEGT.

The chain recombines TRBV7-3 with TRBJ2-2; tentatively, D is TRBD1 (6 bases). With 8 bases removed from V and 1 base from J, the gap between germline ends came to 11 bases. This CDR3 spans 14 amino acids. Germline loops: CDR1 SGHTA, CDR2 FQGTGA. The CDR3 DNA sequence: TGTGCCAGCCGGCCGGACAGGAACACCGGGGAGCTGTTTTTT. Translated: CASRPDRNTGELFF.

The J gene is TRBJ2-2, the V gene TRBV10-1; D remains ambiguous. The CDR3 loop spans 12 amino acids. CDR1 is WNHNN and CDR2 is SYGVQD in the germline V gene (reference sequence). V lost 5 bases, J lost 4 bases, and 5 bases lay in between. In DNA, the CDR3 is TGCGCCAGCAGTCGTGGCACCGGGGAGCTGTTTTTT. As protein: CASSRGTGELFF.

V is TRBV5-1 and J is TRBJ1-1; D call uncertain. CDR1 and CDR2 from the germline V gene are SGHRS and YFSETQ. V gave up 0 bases and J gave up 2 bases, with 11 bases separating them. CDR3 length: 15 amino acids. The DNA for the CDR3 is TGCGCCAGCAGCTTGGGTGGGGTGACTAACACTGAAGCTTTCTTT. It codes for CASSLGGVTNTEAFF.

The chain joins TRBV7-2 to TRBJ2-1; 9 bases fit TRBD1. The CDR3 consists of 17 residues. V shed 3 bases and J 1 base; nucleotides not matched to a gene: 7. Germline V CDR1 and CDR2: SGHTA, FQGNSA. In DNA form, the CDR3 reads TGTGCCAGCAGCTTTCGGGGACAGGGCGCATCCTACAATGAGCAGTTCTTC. Encoded protein: CASSFRGQGASYNEQFF.

This chain connects TRBV5-1 to TRBJ2-2; D perhaps matches TRBD1 (6 bases). Germline V gene sequence: CDR1 SGHRS, CDR2 YFSETQ. Trimming removed 2 bases at V and 3 bases at J, with 14 bases between. CDR3 length: 16 residues. CDR3 bases: TGCGCCAGCAGCTTTATGGACAGCATCTACACCGGGGAGCTGTTTTTT. Protein: CASSFMDSIYTGELFF.

V is TRBV2 and J is TRBJ2-2; 9 bases are shared with TRBD1. The CDR3 is 15 amino acids. CDR1 SNHLY and CDR2 FYNNEI come from the germline V gene. V shed 5 bases and J 6 bases; nucleotides not matched to a gene: 7. CDR3 DNA: TGTGCCAGCAGTATTTCCGGGACAGGGTCCGGGGAGCTGTTTTTT. This sequence encodes CASSISGTGSGELFF.

The V gene is TRBV5-4, the J gene TRBJ1-1; TRBD1 might be the D (5 bases). CDR1 is SGHNT and CDR2 is YYREEE in the germline V gene (reference sequence). V lost 0 bases to trimming and J lost 0 bases, with 12 bases between them. The CDR3 consists of 16 residues. The CDR3 bases are TGTGCCAGCAGCTTGGGAGGGGCAGGGATGAACACTGAAGCTTTCTTT. Translating gives CASSLGGAGMNTEAFF.

J is TRBJ2-2 and V is TRBV10-3; 7 bases fit TRBD1. J was trimmed by 4 bases and V by 3 bases; bases with no gene match: 5. From germline, CDR1 is ENHRY and CDR2 SYGVKD. The CDR3 is made up of 15 amino acids. The CDR3 region has the DNA TGTGCCATCAGTGAAGAAGGGGGCGGCACCGGGGAGCTGTTTTTT. Translation: CAISEEGGGTGELFF.

The chain has TRBV29-1 and TRBJ2-1, with 7 bases that match TRBD1. Germline V gene sequence: CDR1 SQVTM, CDR2 ANQGSEA. V lost 7 bases, J lost 2 bases, and 8 bases stayed unmatched. The CDR3 contains 14 residues. The CDR3, as DNA: TGCAGCGCCCAAGATACAGGGGCCTACAATGAGCAGTTCTTC. It is translated as CSAQDTGAYNEQFF.

The V and J genes are TRBV5-1 and TRBJ2-7; tentatively, D is TRBD2 (6 bases). Trimming cost V 2 bases and J 8 bases, with 23 bases left between them. Germline-derived CDR1 and CDR2 are SGHRS and YFSETQ. The CDR3 length is 16 residues. This CDR3 is CASSFGSGGTHFKQYF. DNA of the CDR3: TGCGCCAGCAGCTTCGGTAGTGGGGGGACCCATTTCAAGCAGTACTTC.

The J gene is TRBJ1-2, the V gene TRBV19, with a weak D call TRBD1 (6 bases). The CDR3 runs to 14 residues. V was trimmed by 3 bases and J by 5 bases, leaving 13 bases between them. Germline loops: CDR1 LNHDA, CDR2 SQIVND (reference sequence). CDR3 in amino acids: CASSIGAGTYGYTF. Written as DNA, the CDR3 is TGTGCCAGTAGTATTGGGGCAGGGACATATGGCTACACCTTC.

The genes are TRBV5-1 and TRBJ2-5; D gene ambiguous. V lost 3 bases, J lost 5 bases, and 17 bases lay in between. CDR1 is SGHRS, CDR2 YFSETQ, per germline. CDR3 length: 15 residues. As DNA, the CDR3 is TGCGCCAGCAGCTCCCAGGATCCATCCGGGGAGACCCAGTACTTC. Protein product: CASSSQDPSGETQYF.

This clone occurred a few times. The chain links TRBV2 to TRBJ1-5; 7 nucleotides line up with TRBD1. V was clipped by 5 bases and J by 6 bases; unmatched bases: 10. This CDR3 is built from 15 residues. CDR1 and CDR2 (germline): SNHLY, FYNNEI. CDR3 residues: CASSPQGRGAQPQHF. The CDR3 bases are TGTGCCAGCAGTCCACAGGGGAGGGGAGCTCAGCCCCAGCATTTT. The whole variable domain, remainder taken from reference TRBV2 and TRBJ1-5, is EPEVTQTPSHQVTQMGQEVILRCVPISNHLYFYWYRQILGQKVEFLVSFYNNEISEKSEIFDDQFSVERPDGSNFTLKIRSTKLEDSAMYFCASSPQGRGAQPQHFGDGTRLSIL.

J is TRBJ2-7 and V is TRBV14, with unresolved D. The CDR3 length is 12 residues. Trimming left V 7 bases short and J 0 bases short, with 7 bases between. Germline V gives CDR1 SGHDN, CDR2 FVKESK. CDR3 sequence (DNA): TGTGCCAGCACAGCTGTCTCCTACGAGCAGTACTTC. Translating it yields CASTAVSYEQYF.

The chain is built from TRBV6-6 and TRBJ2-2, with D possibly being TRBD1 (6 bases). Germline V gene sequence: CDR1 MNHNY, CDR2 SVGAGI (reference sequence). The CDR3 has 13 amino acids. V was cut by 5 bases and J by 3 bases, with 7 bases left in between. CDR3 DNA sequence: TGTGCCAGCAGTCGGACAGACACCGGGGAGCTGTTTTTT. It yields the protein CASSRTDTGELFF.

The rearrangement uses TRBV7-3 and TRBJ2-1; TRBD1 or TRBD2 may be the D gene (5 bases each). The CDR3 runs to 13 residues. Trimming left V 5 bases short and J 5 bases short, with 10 bases between. Looked up from germline, CDR1 is SGHTA and CDR2 is FQGTGA. Here the CDR3 reads CASSKGPDNEQFF. The CDR3 nucleotides read TGTGCCAGCAGCAAGGGACCGGACAATGAGCAGTTCTTC.

The V and J genes are TRBV5-1 and TRBJ1-1; D might be TRBD1 (6 bases). The V gene's germline CDR1 is SGHRS and CDR2 YFSETQ. The CDR3 consists of 17 residues. The ends were cut back, 0 bases at V and 4 bases at J, with 19 bases in the middle. The CDR3 region has the DNA TGCGCCAGCAGCTTGGGACAGGAGGGGTTCCAGGGCACTGAAGCTTTCTTT. Its protein is CASSLGQEGFQGTEAFF.

This chain joins TRBV11-1 and TRBJ1-2; D remains unclear. The germline V gene encodes CDR1 SGHAT and CDR2 FQDESV (reference sequence). This CDR3 has 14 residues. V lost 6 bases, J lost 4 bases, and 15 bases lay in between. In nucleotides, the CDR3 is TGTGCCAGCAGAAAGCGGGTCGGCGGCTATGGCTACACCTTC. Protein sequence: CASRKRVGGYGYTF.

The CDR3 region has the DNA TGCAGCGCTCAGACAGGCTCCTACAATGAGCAGTTCTTC. Residues: CSAQTGSYNEQFF. The rearrangement uses TRBV29-1 and TRBJ2-1, with D tentatively TRBD1 (6 bases). Trimming shortened V by 7 bases and J by 0 bases, and 10 bases separated the two germline ends. Germline CDR1 and CDR2: SQVTM and ANQGSEA. CDR3 length: 13 residues.

The chain uses TRBV7-7 and TRBJ2-2; weak D call: TRBD2 (7 bases). Germline loops: CDR1 SSHAT, CDR2 FNYEAQ (reference sequence). Trimming shortened V by 5 bases and J by 6 bases, and 16 bases separated the two germline ends. This CDR3 is 15 amino acids long. Here the CDR3 DNA reads TGTGCCAGCAGCCCCGGGACACGGGGGGCCGGGGAGCTGTTTTTT. Translation: CASSPGTRGAGELFF.

The V gene is TRBV5-8, the J gene TRBJ1-2, with 8 nucleotides matching TRBD1. The trim removed 4 bases at V and 8 bases at J, leaving 7 bases unmatched. CDR1 and CDR2 (germline): SGHTS, YDEGEE. The CDR3 loop spans 13 amino acids. The CDR3 sequence: CASSKTGVSGYTF. CDR3 nucleotides: TGTGCCAGCAGCAAGACAGGGGTCTCGGGCTACACCTTC.